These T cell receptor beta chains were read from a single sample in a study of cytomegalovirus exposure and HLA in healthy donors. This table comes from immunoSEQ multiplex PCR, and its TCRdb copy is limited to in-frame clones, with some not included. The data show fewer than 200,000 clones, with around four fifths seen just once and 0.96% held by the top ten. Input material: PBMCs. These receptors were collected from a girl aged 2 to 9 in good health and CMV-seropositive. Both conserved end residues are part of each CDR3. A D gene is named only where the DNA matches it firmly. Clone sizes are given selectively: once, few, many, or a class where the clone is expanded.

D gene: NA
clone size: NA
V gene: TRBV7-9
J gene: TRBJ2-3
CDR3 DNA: TGTGCCAGCAGTACACAAGCGAGCCGCGATACGCAGTATTTT
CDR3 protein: CASSTQASRDTQYF

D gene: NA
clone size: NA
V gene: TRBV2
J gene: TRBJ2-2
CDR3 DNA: TGTGCCAGCAGCGTAACCGGGACAAAGACCGGGGAGCTGTTTTTT
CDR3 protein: CASSVTGTKTGELFF

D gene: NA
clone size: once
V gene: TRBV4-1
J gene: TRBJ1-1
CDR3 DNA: TGCGCCAGCAGCCAACAGGGGACCGGGAACACTGAAGCTTTCTTT
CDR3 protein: CASSQQGTGNTEAFF

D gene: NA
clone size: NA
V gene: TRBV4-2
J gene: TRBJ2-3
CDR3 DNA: TGTGCCAGCAGCCAAGTACGAGGTCCTACTGGCACAGATACGCAGTATTTT
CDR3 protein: CASSQVRGPTGTDTQYF

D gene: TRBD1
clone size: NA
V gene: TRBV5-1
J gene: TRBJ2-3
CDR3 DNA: TGCGCCAGCAGCTCTTCCCGGGACAGGGGGCTATATACGCAGTATTTT
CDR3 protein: CASSSSRDRGLYTQYF

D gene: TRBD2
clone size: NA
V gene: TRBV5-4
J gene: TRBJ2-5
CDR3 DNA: TGTGCCAGCAGCTTAGGACTAGCGGCTAGCCAAGAGACCCAGTACTTC
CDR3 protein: CASSLGLAASQETQYF

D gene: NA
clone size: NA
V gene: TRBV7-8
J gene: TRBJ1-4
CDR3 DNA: TGTGCCAGCAGCTTAGGACGCCTCCTCGGGGCTAATGAAAAACTGTTTTTT
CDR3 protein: CASSLGRLLGANEKLFF

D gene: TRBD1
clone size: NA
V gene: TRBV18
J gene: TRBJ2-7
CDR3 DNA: TGTGCCAGCTCGGACAGGGTTGACGAGCAGTACTTC
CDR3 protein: CASSDRVDEQYF

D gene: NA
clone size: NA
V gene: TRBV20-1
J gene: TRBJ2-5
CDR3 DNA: TGCAGTAATCAGGGTAGGGAGACCCAGTACTTC
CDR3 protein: CSNQGRETQYF

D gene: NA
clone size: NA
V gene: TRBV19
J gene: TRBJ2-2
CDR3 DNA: TGTGCCAGTAGTATAAGCCGGGGAAGTACCGGGGAGCTGTTTTTT
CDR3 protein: CASSISRGSTGELFF

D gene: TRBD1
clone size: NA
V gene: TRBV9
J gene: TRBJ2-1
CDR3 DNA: TGTGCCAGCAGCTCCGGGGACAGGGGCCACAATGAGCAGTTCTTC
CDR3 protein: CASSSGDRGHNEQFF

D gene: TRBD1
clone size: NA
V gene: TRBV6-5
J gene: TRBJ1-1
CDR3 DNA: TGTGCCAGCAGCAAAACAGGGGAGACTGAAGCTTTCTTT
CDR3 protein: CASSKTGETEAFF

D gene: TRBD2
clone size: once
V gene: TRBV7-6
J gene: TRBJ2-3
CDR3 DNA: TGTGCCAGCAGCTCGCGAGTCCTAGCGGGAAGCACAGATACGCAGTATTTT
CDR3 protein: CASSSRVLAGSTDTQYF

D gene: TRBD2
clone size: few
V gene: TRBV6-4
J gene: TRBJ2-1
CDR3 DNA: TGTGCCAGCAGTGACTCAGCGGGAGGGTACAATGAGCAGTTCTTC
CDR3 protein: CASSDSAGGYNEQFF

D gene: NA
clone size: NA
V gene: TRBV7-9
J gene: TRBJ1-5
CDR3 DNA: TGTGCCAGCAGCTTAGCGGGGGCGGGTCAGCCCCAGCATTTT
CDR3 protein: CASSLAGAGQPQHF

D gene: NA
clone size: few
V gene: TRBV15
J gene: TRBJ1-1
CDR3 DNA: TGTGCCACCAGCCCTCCGGGGGGGGGCACTGAAGCTTTCTTT
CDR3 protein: CATSPPGGGTEAFF

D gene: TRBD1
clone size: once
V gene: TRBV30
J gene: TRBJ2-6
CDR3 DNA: TGTGCCTGGACTAGGACAGGGAACTCTGGGGCCAACGTCCTGACTTTC
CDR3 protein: CAWTRTGNSGANVLTF

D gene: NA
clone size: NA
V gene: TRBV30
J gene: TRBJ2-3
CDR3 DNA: TGTGCCTGGAGTGTTTTAAGTGGGCTAACAGATACGCAGTATTTT
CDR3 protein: CAWSVLSGLTDTQYF

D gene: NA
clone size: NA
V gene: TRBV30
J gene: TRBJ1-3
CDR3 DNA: TGTGCCTGGGGGAGGGAGACCATATATTTT
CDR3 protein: CAWGRETIYF

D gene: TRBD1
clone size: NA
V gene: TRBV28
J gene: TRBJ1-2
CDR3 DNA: TGTGCCAGCAGTTTACGGACAGGGTTGGGATCTGGCTACACCTTC
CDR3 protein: CASSLRTGLGSGYTF

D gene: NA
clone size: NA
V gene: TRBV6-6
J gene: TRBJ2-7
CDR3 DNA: TGTGCCACCTTAAACGGGGCCTACGAGCAGTACTTC
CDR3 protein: CATLNGAYEQYF

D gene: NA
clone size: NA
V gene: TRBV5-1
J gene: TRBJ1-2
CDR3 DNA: TGCGCCAGCGGGAAGGAGGTGGGCAACTATGGCTACACCTTC
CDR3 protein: CASGKEVGNYGYTF

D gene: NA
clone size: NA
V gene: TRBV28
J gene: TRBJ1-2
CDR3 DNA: TGTGCCAGCAGCCCCGCAGGGGATTCGGATGGCTACACCTTC
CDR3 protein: CASSPAGDSDGYTF

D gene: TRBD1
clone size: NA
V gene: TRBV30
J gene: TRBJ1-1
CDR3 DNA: TGTGCCTGGAGTGAAATGACAGGGAGAAACACTGAAGCTTTCTTT
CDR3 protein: CAWSEMTGRNTEAFF

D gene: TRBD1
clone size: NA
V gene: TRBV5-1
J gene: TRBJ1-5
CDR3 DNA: TGCGCCAGCAGCCCGCTACGGACAGGGGGCGGAATGGGTCAGCCCCAGCATTTT
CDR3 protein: CASSPLRTGGGMGQPQHF

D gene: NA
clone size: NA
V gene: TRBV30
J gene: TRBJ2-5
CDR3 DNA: TGTGCCTGGAGTAGACAGGCGCAAGAGACCCAGTACTTC
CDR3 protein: CAWSRQAQETQYF

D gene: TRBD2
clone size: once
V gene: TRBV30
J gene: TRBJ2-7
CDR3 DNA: TGTGCCGGGACTAGCCGACGCAATGCCTACGAGCAGTACTTC
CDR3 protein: CAGTSRRNAYEQYF

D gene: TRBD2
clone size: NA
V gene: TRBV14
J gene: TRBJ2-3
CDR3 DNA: TGTGCCAGCAGCCAACGGACTAGCGGGAGGTCAGATACGCAGTATTTT
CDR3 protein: CASSQRTSGRSDTQYF

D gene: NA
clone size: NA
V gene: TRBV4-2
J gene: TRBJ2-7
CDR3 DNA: TGTGCCAGCAGCCAAGATCTAACGGGAGTGGGCGAGCAGTACTTC
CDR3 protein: CASSQDLTGVGEQYF

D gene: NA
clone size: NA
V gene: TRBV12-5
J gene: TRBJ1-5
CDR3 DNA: TGTGCTAGTGGTTTTTGGGCAGGGGATCGTGGGAATCAGCCCCAGCATTTT
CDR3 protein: CASGFWAGDRGNQPQHF

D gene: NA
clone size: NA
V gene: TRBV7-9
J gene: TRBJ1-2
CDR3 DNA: TGTGCCAGCAGCTTCCTAGGAGTTGATGGCTACACCTTC
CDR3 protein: CASSFLGVDGYTF

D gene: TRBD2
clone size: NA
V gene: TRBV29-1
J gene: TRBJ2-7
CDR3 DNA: TGCAGCGTTGAAGATTGGGTCAAGCGGGAGAGCGGCGAGGGCTACGAGCAGTACTTC
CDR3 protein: CSVEDWVKRESGEGYEQYF

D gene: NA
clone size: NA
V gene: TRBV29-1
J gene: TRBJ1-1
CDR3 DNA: TGCAGCCCCTCCCCTGTCGCTGAAGCTTTCTTT
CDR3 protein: CSPSPVAEAFF

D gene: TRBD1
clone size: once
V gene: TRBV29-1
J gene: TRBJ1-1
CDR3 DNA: TGCAGCGGTGGGACAGGCATGAACACTGAAGCTTTCTTT
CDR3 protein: CSGGTGMNTEAFF

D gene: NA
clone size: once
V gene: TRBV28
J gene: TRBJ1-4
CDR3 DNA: TGTGCCAGCAACAGGGTCGGTGAAAAACTGTTTTTT
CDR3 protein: CASNRVGEKLFF

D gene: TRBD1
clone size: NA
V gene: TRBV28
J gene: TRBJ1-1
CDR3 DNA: TGTGCCAGCAGTTCAACAGGGGGCCCCCTAAAAGCTTTCTTT
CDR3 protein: CASSSTGGPLKAFF

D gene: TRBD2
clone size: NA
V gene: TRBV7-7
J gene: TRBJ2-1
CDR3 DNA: TGTGCTAGCAGCTTACTAGCGGGAGACCCTAACAATGAGCAGTTCTTC
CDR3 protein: CASSLLAGDPNNEQFF

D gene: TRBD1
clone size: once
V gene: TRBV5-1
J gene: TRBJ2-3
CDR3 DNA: TGCGCCAGCAGCCCTCAGGGGGATGCGGATACGCAGTATTTT
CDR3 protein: CASSPQGDADTQYF

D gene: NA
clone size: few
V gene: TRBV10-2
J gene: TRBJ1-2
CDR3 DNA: TGCGCCAGCACTCACGACAGTAGGGGCGGCTACACCTTC
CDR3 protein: CASTHDSRGGYTF